Presented here are 3 T cell receptor beta chains from one specimen sequenced in a study of T cell repertoires in cytomegalovirus infection. Their antigens remain unidentified. TCRdb processed the reads anew with MiXCR; each CDR3 protein has one entry. Of roughly 920,000 distinct CDR3 sequences listed, around 31% are singletons. This specimen was cultured CD8+ T cells from PBMCs, taken from culture after CMV antigen stimulation. Receptors were obtained from a human donor in good health (CMV status not recorded). Some clones in this sample may be carry-over from other donors' samples.

CDR3: CASSAGQGAGYTF. The DNA for the CDR3 is TGTGCCAGCAGCGCGGGACAGGGCGCTGGCTACACCTTC. V gene TRBV7-9 combines with J gene TRBJ1-2, with 9 bases aligning to TRBD1. This CDR3 spans 13 amino acids. V dropped 5 bases and J dropped 7; count of bases not matched to a gene: 5. CDR1 SEHNR and CDR2 FQNEAQ come from the germline V gene (reference sequence).

The chain has TRBV5-3 and TRBJ2-2; D is unclear. TRBV5-3 is recorded as an ORF, its role being uncertain. The CDR3 runs 15 residues. V was pared by 8 bases and J by 0 bases, with 14 bases between. The CDR3 bases are TGTGCCAGCAGCCCCATGAGCGCGAACACCGGGGAGCTGTTTTTT. This gives the protein CASSPMSANTGELFF.

This clonotype occurred a few times. The chain links TRBV6-5 to TRBJ1-1, with D perhaps matching TRBD1 (6 bases). Germline V gene data show CDR1 as MNHEY and CDR2 as SVGAGI. V lost 1 base, J lost 5 bases, and 11 bases lay in between. The CDR3 has 14 amino acids. The CDR3 DNA is TGTGCCAGCAGTTACTTACAGGGAAGGACTGAAGCTTTCTTT. Translating gives CASSYLQGRTEAFF.